The 27 T cell receptor beta chains listed next were all sequenced from one sample in a study of blood T cells in healthy people across ages. A second 7 to 11 cycle PCR used barcoded and J-beta primers. TCRdb reprocessed the 5' RACE reads with MiXCR, giving one entry per CDR3 protein. The table lists some 900,000 distinct CDR3 sequences, roughly 52% of them singletons, with about an eighth in the top ten. The sequenced sample was blood. These receptors were collected from a man aged 25 to 40 in good health.

This chain uses TRBV4-1 with TRBJ1-4, with D unclear. The V gene's germline CDR1 is MGHRA and CDR2 YSYEKL. V lost 1 base, J lost 4 bases, and 7 bases lay in between. The CDR3 sequence is 14 residues long. The CDR3 sequence is CASSQGAFNEKLFF. CDR3 DNA: TGCGCCAGCAGCCAAGGAGCTTTTAATGAAAAACTGTTTTTT.

As concerns this clonotype: A junction end diverges from the germline sequence, so it may reflect a read error. CDR3 in amino acids: CASSLNGNYGYNF. CDR3 in DNA: TGTGCCAGCAGCTTAAACGGCAACTATGGCTACAACTTC. The chain combines TRBV11-1 with TRBJ1-2; D is unresolved. This CDR3 has 13 amino acids. Germline CDR1 reads SGHAT; CDR2 reads FQDESV (reference sequence).

This clonotype was counted a few times. The chain employs TRBV7-6 and TRBJ2-3, with D hard to call. CDR1 SGHVS and CDR2 FNYEAQ come from the germline V gene. Trimming removed 5 bases from V and 3 bases from J, with 21 bases in between. This CDR3 is built from 17 residues. The CDR3, as DNA: TGTGCCAGCAGCCAGGCCCAGCTGGGGTTTTTTACAGATACGCAGTATTTT. Translated: CASSQAQLGFFTDTQYF.

V is TRBV20-1 and J is TRBJ2-1, with D maybe TRBD1 (7 bases). The closer fit of TRBJ2-7 to the DNA end suggests the J call may be wrong. This CDR3 region has 13 residues. CDR1 DFQATT and CDR2 SNEGSKA come from the germline V gene (reference sequence). The CDR3 loop is CSASPRGVGEQYF. The CDR3 DNA follows: TGCAGTGCTAGTCCCAGGGGGGTGGGGGAGCAGTACTTC.

This clonotype has at least ten counts. The J gene is TRBJ2-1, the V gene TRBV29-1, with 7 bases matching TRBD2. The trim removed 5 bases at V and 5 bases at J, leaving 12 bases unmatched. The germline gives CDR1 SQVTM, CDR2 ANQGSEA. The CDR3 is 15 residues long. CDR3 region: CSVSAGLAVNNEQFF. As DNA, the CDR3 is TGCAGCGTTTCGGCGGGGCTAGCGGTAAACAATGAGCAGTTCTTC.

There are a few counts of this clonotype. This chain uses TRBV4-1 with TRBJ2-7; 9 nucleotides align to TRBD2. This CDR3 spans 16 amino acids. Per germline, CDR1 MGHRA and CDR2 YSYEKL. The trim removed 1 base at V and 4 bases at J, leaving 8 bases unmatched. CDR3 DNA: TGCGCCAGCAGCCAAGGTTCTAGCGGGGAATTATACGAGCAGTACTTC. Translated: CASSQGSSGELYEQYF.

The rearrangement uses TRBV6-1 and TRBJ1-1; D is undetermined. V shed 4 bases and J shed 6 bases, with 12 bases lying between them. Looked up from germline, CDR1 is MNHNS and CDR2 is SASEGT. The CDR3 covers 13 residues. For the CDR3, the DNA is TGTGCCAGCAGTGCTTGGGAGGGCTCTGAAGCTTTCTTT. Residues: CASSAWEGSEAFF.

V and J are TRBV7-9 and TRBJ1-6, with 9 bases fitting TRBD1. CDR1 is SEHNR and CDR2 is FQNEAQ in the germline V gene (reference sequence). The CDR3 consists of 14 residues. Germline trimming cut 11 bases from V and 7 bases from J; bases unmatched to any gene: 9. The CDR3 DNA reads TGTGCCGAAAGAGGGGGACAGGGAAATTCACCCCTCCACTTT. It codes for CAERGGQGNSPLHF. The complete variable domain, with remaining parts taken from reference TRBV7-9 and TRBJ1-6, reads DTGVSQNPRHKITKRGQNVTFRCDPISEHNRLYWYRQTLGQGPEFLTYFQNEAQLEKSRLLSDRFSAERPKGSFSTLEIQRTEQGDSAMYLCAERGGQGNSPLHFGNGTRLTVT.

This clonotype came up a few times. The chain carries TRBV29-1 and TRBJ2-1; no reliable D call. CDR1 and CDR2 from the germline V gene are SQVTM and ANQGSEA. The CDR3 sequence is 13 residues long. The V gene lost 8 bases and the J gene lost 0 bases, with 11 bases spanning the gap. The CDR3 sequence: CSFVTSSYNEQFF. As DNA, the CDR3 is TGCAGCTTCGTGACCAGCTCCTACAATGAGCAGTTCTTC.

The chain employs TRBV15 and TRBJ2-2; D is ambiguous. Germline loops: CDR1 LNHNV, CDR2 YYDKDF (reference sequence). Trimming stripped 0 bases from V and 5 bases from J, with 7 bases between. The CDR3 length is 14 residues. The CDR3 spells CATSRDGWTGELFF. CDR3 nucleotides: TGTGCCACCAGCAGAGACGGATGGACCGGGGAGCTGTTTTTT.

There are a few counts of this clonotype. The chain is built from TRBV20-1 and TRBJ2-5; D ambiguous. V lost 0 bases and J lost 2, with 4 bases in between. The CDR3 consists of 12 residues. The germline V gene has CDR1 DFQATT and CDR2 SNEGSKA (reference sequence). The CDR3 region is CSAREYQETQYF. In DNA, the CDR3 is TGCAGTGCTAGAGAGTATCAAGAGACCCAGTACTTC.

The chain uses TRBV12-3 or TRBV12-4 and TRBJ1-1; a weak D match, TRBD1 (6 bases). The V and J ends lost 7 bases and 8 bases respectively, with 11 bases between them. The CDR3 consists of 11 residues. The CDR3 sequence: CASMGRGEAFF. The CDR3 coding sequence is TGTGCCAGCATGGGCAGGGGAGAAGCTTTCTTT.

This clonotype was seen a few times. The chain couples TRBV7-2 to TRBJ2-7; 8 bases are a match to TRBD1. Germline values: CDR1 SGHTA, CDR2 FQGNSA. V lost 4 bases and J lost 2; bases outside the gene matches: 10. This CDR3 has 16 residues. This CDR3 is CASSSETGAKTYEQYF. The CDR3 DNA is TGTGCCAGCAGCTCGGAGACAGGGGCCAAAACCTACGAGCAGTACTTC.

The V call is TRBV6-2 or TRBV6-3, the J call TRBJ2-1; a possible D gene is TRBD1 (6 bases). The V end was cut by 5 bases, the J end by 7 bases, with 18 bases between. Germline CDR1 and CDR2: MNHEY and SVGEGT. This CDR3 is built from 15 residues. The CDR3 nucleotides read TGTGCCAGCAGTGACGACAGGCTTACCGGGAATGAGCAGTTCTTC. This sequence encodes CASSDDRLTGNEQFF.

Points on this clonotype: A read error may be the cause here, since a much bigger clone is one base away. This chain links TRBV29-1 with TRBJ2-7, with a weak D call TRBD1 (5 bases). The germline gives CDR1 SQVTM, CDR2 ANQGSEA. The CDR3 length is 12 residues. The ends were cut back, 5 bases at V and 7 bases at J, with 15 bases in the middle. The CDR3 nucleotides are TGCAGCGTTATGACCAGGGCGACAGAGCAGTACTTC. Translating gives CSVMTRATEQYF.

In the case of this clonotype: A read error may account for a junction end that differs from germline. This chain connects TRBV6-5 to TRBJ2-5; the D gene is possibly TRBD1 (6 bases). The germline CDR1 and CDR2 sequences are MNHEY and SVGAGI. The CDR3 loop spans 13 amino acids. The CDR3, as DNA: TGTACCAGCAGTCAGGAAAGGGGGTACGAGCTGTACTTC. Its translation is CTSSQERGYELYF.

The chain recombines TRBV5-1 with TRBJ2-1; a weak D match, TRBD2 (7 bases). Germline loops: CDR1 SGHRS, CDR2 YFSETQ. The V end lost 7 bases, the J end lost 6 bases, and 14 bases lay between the germline ends. The CDR3 extends over 13 amino acids. CDR3 amino acids: CASALGGANEQFF. The CDR3 nucleotides read TGCGCCAGCGCTCTAGGGGGGGCCAATGAGCAGTTCTTC.

The chain joins TRBV10-3 to TRBJ1-2; tentative D call: TRBD1 (5 bases). This CDR3 has 14 amino acids. The V gene's germline CDR1 is ENHRY and CDR2 SYGVKD. Between the trimmed V and J ends, which lost 6 bases and 0 bases, there was a span of 11 bases. The CDR3, as DNA: TGTGCCATCAGGAGGGACGGTACTAACTATGGCTACACCTTC. This sequence encodes CAIRRDGTNYGYTF.

The rearrangement uses TRBV13 and TRBJ2-5; 9 nucleotides agree with TRBD2. The J call could be wrong; TRBJ2-7 is a better fit for the DNA end. The length of the CDR3 is 17 residues. Germline CDR1 and CDR2: PRHDT and FYEKMQ (reference sequence). CDR3 in amino acids: CASSLFGSRGLAPEQYF. The DNA of the CDR3 is TGTGCCAGCAGCTTATTCGGGTCCCGAGGACTAGCGCCCGAGCAGTACTTC.

The V gene is TRBV20-1, the J gene TRBJ1-3; D remains ambiguous. The CDR3 contains 15 residues. Trimming left V 3 bases short and J 0 bases short, with 12 bases between. The germline gives CDR1 DFQATT, CDR2 SNEGSKA (reference sequence). The DNA for the CDR3 is TGCAGTGCTAGCAGTCAGGCCCTCTCTGGAAACACCATATATTTT. It codes for CSASSQALSGNTIYF.

The V and J genes are TRBV24-1 and TRBJ2-7, with TRBD2 as a possible D gene (5 bases). Trimming removed 5 bases from V and 0 bases from J, with 7 bases in between. Germline lookup yields CDR1 KGHDR and CDR2 SFDVKD. The CDR3 covers 13 residues. CDR3 nucleotides: TGTGCCACCAGTGGAGGGAACTCCTACGAGCAGTACTTC. It translates to CATSGGNSYEQYF.

The chain is built from TRBV7-2 and TRBJ2-7; TRBD2 agrees at 8 bases. With V trimmed by 1 base and J by 2 bases, 13 bases remained unmatched. This CDR3 is 18 amino acids long. Germline loops: CDR1 SGHTA, CDR2 FQGNSA. The CDR3 loop is CASSLVPAGAATPYEQYF. The CDR3 region has the DNA TGTGCCAGCAGCTTAGTTCCAGCGGGGGCCGCGACCCCCTACGAGCAGTACTTC.

The chain has TRBV6-6 and TRBJ1-5; no definite D call. The CDR3 is made up of 13 amino acids. Looked up from germline, CDR1 is MNHNY and CDR2 is SVGAGI (reference sequence). V was pared by 6 bases and J by 0 bases, with 6 bases between. This CDR3 reads CASRFSSNQPQHF. CDR3 bases: TGTGCCAGCAGGTTCAGTAGCAATCAGCCCCAGCATTTT.

J is TRBJ2-5 and V is TRBV5-1; the match to TRBD1 covers 7 bases. The J call is doubtful: the DNA matches TRBJ2-7 better. The length of the CDR3 is 13 residues. The V gene's germline CDR1 is SGHRS and CDR2 YFSETQ. CDR3 residues: CASSPRQGSEQYF. Here the CDR3 DNA reads TGCGCCAGCAGCCCAAGACAGGGCTCCGAGCAGTACTTC.

This chain links TRBV20-1 with TRBJ2-3; the D gene is possibly TRBD1 (5 bases). Per the germline V gene, CDR1 is DFQATT and CDR2 is SNEGSKA (reference sequence). The CDR3 is made up of 15 amino acids. V lost 3 bases to trimming and J lost 3 bases, with 16 bases between them. In nucleotides, the CDR3 is TGCAGTGCTAGGGGGTCGCAGGGTTCGACAGATACGCAGTATTTT. Its translation: CSARGSQGSTDTQYF.

V gene TRBV5-6 combines with J gene TRBJ2-2, with 9 bases identical to TRBD1. Per the germline V gene, CDR1 is SGHDT and CDR2 is YYEEEE. V shed 4 bases, J shed 4 bases, and the junction held 11 bases outside the gene matches. CDR3 length: 17 residues. The CDR3 here is CASSPYRGQGSTGELFF. The CDR3 nucleotides read TGTGCCAGCAGCCCTTACAGGGGGCAGGGTAGCACCGGGGAGCTGTTTTTT.

V and J are TRBV3-1 and TRBJ2-5, with no clear D. V lost 1 base, J lost 11 bases, and 11 bases lay in between. Germline V lookup: CDR1 LGHDT, CDR2 YNNKEL (reference sequence). The CDR3 is 12 residues long. The CDR3 nucleotides read TGTGCCAGCAGCCAAGGTATGAGTCGGCAGTACTTC. It translates to CASSQGMSRQYF.